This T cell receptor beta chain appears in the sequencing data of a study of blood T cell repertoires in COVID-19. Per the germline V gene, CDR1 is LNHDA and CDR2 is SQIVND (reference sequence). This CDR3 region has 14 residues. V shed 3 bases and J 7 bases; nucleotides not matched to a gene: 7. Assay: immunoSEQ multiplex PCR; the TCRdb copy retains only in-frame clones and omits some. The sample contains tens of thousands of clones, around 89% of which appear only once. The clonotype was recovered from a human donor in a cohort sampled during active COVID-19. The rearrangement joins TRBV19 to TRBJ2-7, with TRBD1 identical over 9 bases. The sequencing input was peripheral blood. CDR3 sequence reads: CASSILQGQGEQYF. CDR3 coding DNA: TGTGCCAGTAGTATCTTACAGGGACAGGGTGAGCAGTACTTC.